This TCR beta chain stems from a study of blood T cell repertoires in COVID-19. Study context: COVID-19 samples, acute and convalescent, were from the United States, Italy and Spain. In each case, the material was cDNA or gDNA derived from T cells, B-cell-depleted T cells, or PBMCs.

Authors' analysis steps: The assay estimated nucleated cells by amplifying reference gene primers. Clones were read by immunoSEQ multiplex PCR, and TCRdb kept only the in-frame ones, dropping some. The D gene and trimming were derived from the DNA, and the V and J assignments and clone size from that table. The table shows roughly 30,000 clones, with roughly nine tenths occurring only once. The V gene's germline CDR1 is SGHAT and CDR2 FQNNGV. The CDR3 has 15 amino acids. Trimming removed 0 bases from V and 5 bases from J; junction bases left unmatched: 3. This clonotype originated in an older man with acute or convalescent COVID-19. Source material: peripheral blood. The chain uses TRBV11-2 and TRBJ1-2, with 10 bases fitting TRBD1. This CDR3 reads CASSLDGGQGYGYTF. The CDR3, as DNA: TGTGCCAGCAGCTTAGATGGGGGACAGGGGTATGGCTACACCTTC.